The clone carrying this T cell receptor beta chain was detected only once. Antigen specificity is unknown. Profiling relied on immunoSEQ multiplex PCR, and the TCRdb table lists in-frame clones only, not all of them. The sample carries approximately 50,000 clones, about nine tenths recorded once. V lost 6 bases and J lost 7; bases outside the gene matches: 0. The CDR3 length is 12 residues. CDR1 is MNHEY and CDR2 is SMNVEV in the germline V gene (reference sequence). The data belong to a study of a mutant IDH1 vaccine in newly diagnosed glioma. About the research overall: Those enrolled had earlier been treated with radiotherapy, temozolomide, or both, mostly both. Visit V12 was conducted at week 35 as the safety follow-up. Visit V13 came later, at week 47.

Documented time point: week 35, safety follow-up. Each vaccine dose was 300 ug of mutant IDH1 20-mer peptide, with topical imiquimod. This rearrangement joins TRBV27 to TRBJ1-4; TRBD1 aligns across 9 bases. This TCR was recovered from a man in his forties with glioma. Sequences were derived from PBMCs, sampled from a glioma patient whose treatment included an IDH1 peptide vaccine. The CDR3 loop is CASRDRGEKLFF. In nucleotides, the CDR3 is TGTGCCAGCAGGGACAGGGGTGAAAAACTGTTTTTT.